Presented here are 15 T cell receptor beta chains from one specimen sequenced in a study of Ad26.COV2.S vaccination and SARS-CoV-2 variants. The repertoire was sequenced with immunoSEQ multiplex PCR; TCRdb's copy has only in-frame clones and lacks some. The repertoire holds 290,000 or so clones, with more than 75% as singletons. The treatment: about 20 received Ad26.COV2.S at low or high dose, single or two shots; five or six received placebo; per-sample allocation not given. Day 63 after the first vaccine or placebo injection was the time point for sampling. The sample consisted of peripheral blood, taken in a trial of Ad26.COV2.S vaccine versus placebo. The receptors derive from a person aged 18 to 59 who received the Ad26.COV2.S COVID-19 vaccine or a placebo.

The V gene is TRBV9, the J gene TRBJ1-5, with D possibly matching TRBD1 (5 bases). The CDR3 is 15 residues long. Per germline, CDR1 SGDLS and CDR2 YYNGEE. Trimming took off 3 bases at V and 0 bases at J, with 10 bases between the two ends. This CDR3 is CASSAGQSSNQPQHF. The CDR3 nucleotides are TGTGCCAGCAGCGCCGGACAATCTAGCAATCAGCCCCAGCATTTT.

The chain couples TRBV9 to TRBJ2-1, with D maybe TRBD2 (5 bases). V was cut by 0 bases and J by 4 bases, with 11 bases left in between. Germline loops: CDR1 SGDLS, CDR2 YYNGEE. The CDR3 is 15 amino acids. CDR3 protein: CASSVAPSRYNEQFF. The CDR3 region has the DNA TGTGCCAGCAGCGTAGCCCCTAGCAGATACAATGAGCAGTTCTTC.

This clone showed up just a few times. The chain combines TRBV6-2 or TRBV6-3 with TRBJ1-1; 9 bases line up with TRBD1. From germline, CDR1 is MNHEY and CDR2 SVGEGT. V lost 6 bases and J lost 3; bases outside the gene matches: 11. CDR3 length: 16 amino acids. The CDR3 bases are TGTGCCAGCAGCCCGGCGAGGACAGGGGTGGACACTGAAGCTTTCTTT. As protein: CASSPARTGVDTEAFF.

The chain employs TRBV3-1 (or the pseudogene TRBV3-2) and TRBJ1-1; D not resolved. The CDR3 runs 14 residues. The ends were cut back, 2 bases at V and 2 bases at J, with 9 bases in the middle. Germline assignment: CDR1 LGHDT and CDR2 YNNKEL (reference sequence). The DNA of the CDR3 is TGTGCCAGCAGCCAATTGCCAGGTAACACTGAAGCTTTCTTT. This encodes CASSQLPGNTEAFF.

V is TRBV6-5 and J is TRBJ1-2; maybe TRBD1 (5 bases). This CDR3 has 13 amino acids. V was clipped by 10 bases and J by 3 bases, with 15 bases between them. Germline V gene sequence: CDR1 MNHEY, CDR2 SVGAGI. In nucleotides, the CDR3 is TGTGCCACTGGGGGGTTTCTTCACTATGGCTACACCTTC. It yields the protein CATGGFLHYGYTF.

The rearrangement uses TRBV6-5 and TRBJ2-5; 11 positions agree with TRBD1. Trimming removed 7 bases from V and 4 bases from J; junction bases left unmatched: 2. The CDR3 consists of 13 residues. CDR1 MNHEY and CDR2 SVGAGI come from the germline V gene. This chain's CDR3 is CASMGTGGETQYF. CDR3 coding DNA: TGTGCCAGCATGGGGACAGGGGGAGAGACCCAGTACTTC.

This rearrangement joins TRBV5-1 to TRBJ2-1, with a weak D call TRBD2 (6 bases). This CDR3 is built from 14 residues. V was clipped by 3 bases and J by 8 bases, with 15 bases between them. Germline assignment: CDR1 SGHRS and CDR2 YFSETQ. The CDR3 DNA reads TGCGCCAGCAGCTCCGCGGGGCCGGGGGATGAGCAGTTCTTC. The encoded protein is CASSSAGPGDEQFF.

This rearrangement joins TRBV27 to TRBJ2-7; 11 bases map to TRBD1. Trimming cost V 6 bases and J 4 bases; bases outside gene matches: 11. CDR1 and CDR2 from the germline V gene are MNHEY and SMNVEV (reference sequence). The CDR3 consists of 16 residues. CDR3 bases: TGTGCCAGCAGCCGGACAGGGGGCTCGGTCAGGTACGAGCAGTACTTC. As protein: CASSRTGGSVRYEQYF.

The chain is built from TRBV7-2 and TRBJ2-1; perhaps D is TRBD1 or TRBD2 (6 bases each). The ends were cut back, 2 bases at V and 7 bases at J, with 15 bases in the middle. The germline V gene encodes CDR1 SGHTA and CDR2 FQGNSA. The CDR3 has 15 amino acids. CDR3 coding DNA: TGTGCCAGCAGCTTAATACCTCTAGGGGGGAATGAGCAGTTCTTC. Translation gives CASSLIPLGGNEQFF.

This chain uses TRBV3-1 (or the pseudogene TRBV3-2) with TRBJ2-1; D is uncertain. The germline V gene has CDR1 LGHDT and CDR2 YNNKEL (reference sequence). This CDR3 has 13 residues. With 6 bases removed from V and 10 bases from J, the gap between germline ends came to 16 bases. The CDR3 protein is CASRGPAVWEQFF. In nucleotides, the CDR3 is TGTGCCAGCAGAGGCCCGGCCGTGTGGGAGCAGTTCTTC.

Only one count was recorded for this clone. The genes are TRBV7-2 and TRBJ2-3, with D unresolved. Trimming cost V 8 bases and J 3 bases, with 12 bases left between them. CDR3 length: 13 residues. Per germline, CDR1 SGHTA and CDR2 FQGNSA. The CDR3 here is CASGSSRTDTQYF. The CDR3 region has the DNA TGTGCCAGCGGCAGTAGCAGAACAGATACGCAGTATTTT.

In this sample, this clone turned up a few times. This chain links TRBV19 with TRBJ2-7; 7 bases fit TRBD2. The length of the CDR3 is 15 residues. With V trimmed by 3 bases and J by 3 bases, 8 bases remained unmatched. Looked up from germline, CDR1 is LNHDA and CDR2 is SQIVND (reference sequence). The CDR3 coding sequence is TGTGCCAGTAGTATGGGGGGGTCAGGAAACTACGAGCAGTACTTC. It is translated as CASSMGGSGNYEQYF.

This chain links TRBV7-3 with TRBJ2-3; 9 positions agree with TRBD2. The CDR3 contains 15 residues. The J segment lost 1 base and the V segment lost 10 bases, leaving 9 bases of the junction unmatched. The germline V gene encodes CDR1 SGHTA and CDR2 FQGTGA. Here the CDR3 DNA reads TGTGCCACTCGAGCGGGGGGTGGTGGCACAGATACGCAGTATTTT. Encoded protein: CATRAGGGGTDTQYF.

CDR3 in DNA: TGTGCCAGCAGTCCCGTGGGACAGGCTAATGAAAAACTGTTTTTT. Encoded protein: CASSPVGQANEKLFF. The chain links TRBV6-5 to TRBJ1-4, with TRBD1 matching over 8 bases. V shed 5 bases, J shed 3 bases, and the junction held 5 bases outside the gene matches. The CDR3 spans 15 residues. The germline V gene has CDR1 MNHEY and CDR2 SVGAGI.

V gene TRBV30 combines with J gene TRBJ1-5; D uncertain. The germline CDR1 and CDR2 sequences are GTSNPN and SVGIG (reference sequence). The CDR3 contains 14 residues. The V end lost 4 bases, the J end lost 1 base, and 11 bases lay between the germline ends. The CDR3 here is CAWNRKQSNQPQHF. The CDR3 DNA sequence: TGTGCCTGGAACCGGAAACAGAGCAATCAGCCCCAGCATTTT.